This TCR beta chain is from a study of T cell changes during pregnancy in multiple sclerosis. Method: immunoSEQ multiplex PCR; TCRdb's copy keeps in-frame clones and lacks some. The sample lists 40,000 to 60,000 clones, more than 85% occurring once. Germline V gene lookup returns CDR1 LNHNV and CDR2 YYDKDF (reference sequence). There are 14 residues in the CDR3. V shed 3 bases, J shed 7 bases, and the junction held 5 bases outside the gene matches. The sequence came from a female donor with multiple sclerosis, enrolled in a pregnancy study. The specimen was CD8+ T cells from peripheral blood mononuclear cells, collected in the second trimester of pregnancy. The V and J genes are TRBV15 and TRBJ1-5; 8 bases are shared with TRBD1. The CDR3 is CATSSDRGAQPQHF. The CDR3 DNA sequence: TGTGCCACCAGCAGTGACAGGGGAGCCCAGCCCCAGCATTTT.